These T cell receptor beta chains were read from a single sample in a study of control samples from healthy donors and cancer patients. Assay used: immunoSEQ multiplex PCR; TCRdb lists only in-frame clones, some missing. Of about 150,000 clones detected, about 93% appear once; the ten largest clones hold 0.65% to 0.75%. Sample: blood. These TCRs come from a woman between 25 and 40 years old in good health. The CDR3 runs from the conserved cysteine through the conserved F or W. The order of the fields is V gene, J gene, clone size, D gene, CDR3 protein, CDR3 DNA. A D gene is named only where the DNA matches it firmly. Part of the rows lack a size; the others show once, few, many or a class for expanded clones.

v_gene: TRBV7-3
j_gene: TRBJ2-7
abundance: NA
d_gene: NA
CDR3aa: CASSLEWGGPYEQYF
CDR3nt: TGTGCCAGCAGCTTAGAGTGGGGTGGGCCCTACGAGCAGTACTTC

v_gene: TRBV4-2
j_gene: TRBJ2-7
abundance: NA
d_gene: NA
CDR3aa: CASSQDEVGEQYF
CDR3nt: TGTGCCAGCAGCCAAGATGAGGTGGGCGAGCAGTACTTC

v_gene: TRBV30
j_gene: TRBJ2-1
abundance: NA
d_gene: TRBD1
CDR3aa: CAWVRDSSYNEQFF
CDR3nt: TGTGCCTGGGTCCGGGACAGCTCCTACAATGAGCAGTTCTTC

v_gene: TRBV3-1/TRBV3-2
j_gene: TRBJ2-2
abundance: NA
d_gene: NA
CDR3aa: CASSQTPSGVADLGGNTGELFF
CDR3nt: TGTGCCAGCAGCCAAACTCCATCAGGCGTGGCGGACTTAGGGGGAAACACCGGGGAGCTGTTTTTT

v_gene: TRBV18
j_gene: TRBJ2-3
abundance: NA
d_gene: NA
CDR3aa: CASSPGLGWGQYF
CDR3nt: TGTGCCAGCTCACCGGGACTGGGGTGGGGCCAGTATTTT

v_gene: TRBV29-1
j_gene: TRBJ2-1
abundance: NA
d_gene: NA
CDR3aa: CSVEGTISSYNEQFF
CDR3nt: TGCAGCGTTGAAGGGACAATAAGCTCCTACAATGAGCAGTTCTTC

v_gene: TRBV4-1
j_gene: TRBJ2-6
abundance: NA
d_gene: NA
CDR3aa: CASSPEGVGANVLTF
CDR3nt: TGCGCCAGCAGCCCTGAGGGGGTAGGGGCCAACGTCCTGACTTTC

v_gene: TRBV28
j_gene: TRBJ1-6
abundance: NA
d_gene: NA
CDR3aa: CASSPPDRTHNSPLHF
CDR3nt: TGTGCCAGCAGTCCTCCGGACAGAACACATAATTCACCCCTCCACTTT

v_gene: TRBV29-1
j_gene: TRBJ1-1
abundance: NA
d_gene: NA
CDR3aa: CSVHGRQRNTEAFF
CDR3nt: TGCAGCGTCCATGGGCGGCAGCGGAACACTGAAGCTTTCTTT

v_gene: TRBV10-3
j_gene: TRBJ1-1
abundance: NA
d_gene: TRBD1
CDR3aa: CAISETGAVSTEAFF
CDR3nt: TGTGCCATCAGTGAGACAGGGGCCGTAAGCACTGAAGCTTTCTTT

v_gene: TRBV24-1
j_gene: TRBJ1-1
abundance: NA
d_gene: TRBD1
CDR3aa: CATRLTGAPEAFF
CDR3nt: TGTGCCACCAGGTTAACAGGGGCTCCTGAAGCTTTCTTT

v_gene: TRBV4-2
j_gene: TRBJ2-1
abundance: NA
d_gene: TRBD2
CDR3aa: CASSGTSGSSDEQFF
CDR3nt: TGTGCCAGCAGTGGGACTAGCGGGAGCTCGGATGAGCAGTTCTTC

v_gene: TRBV30
j_gene: TRBJ1-2
abundance: NA
d_gene: NA
CDR3aa: CAWSVRGTHTYGYTF
CDR3nt: TGTGCCTGGAGTGTAAGGGGGACCCACACCTATGGCTACACCTTC

v_gene: TRBV27
j_gene: TRBJ2-1
abundance: NA
d_gene: NA
CDR3aa: CASSHGTNEQFF
CDR3nt: TGTGCCAGCAGTCATGGGACCAATGAGCAGTTCTTC

v_gene: TRBV10-1
j_gene: TRBJ1-1
abundance: once
d_gene: NA
CDR3aa: CASSESGRFTEAFF
CDR3nt: TGCGCCAGCAGTGAGTCCGGCAGATTCACTGAAGCTTTCTTT

v_gene: TRBV6-5
j_gene: TRBJ1-2
abundance: NA
d_gene: NA
CDR3aa: CASSYSGVGSYGYTF
CDR3nt: TGTGCCAGCAGTTACTCTGGGGTGGGAAGCTATGGCTACACCTTC

v_gene: TRBV12-5
j_gene: TRBJ2-7
abundance: NA
d_gene: NA
CDR3aa: CASGLVSYEQYF
CDR3nt: TGTGCTAGTGGTTTGGTAAGCTACGAGCAGTACTTC

v_gene: TRBV28
j_gene: TRBJ1-3
abundance: NA
d_gene: NA
CDR3aa: CASSLSGRPNTIYF
CDR3nt: TGTGCCAGCAGTTTATCGGGACGCCCGAACACCATATATTTT

v_gene: TRBV10-1
j_gene: TRBJ1-5
abundance: NA
d_gene: NA
CDR3aa: CASSESIGGQPQHF
CDR3nt: TGCGCCAGCAGTGAGTCGATTGGTGGTCAGCCCCAGCATTTT

v_gene: TRBV5-4
j_gene: TRBJ2-7
abundance: NA
d_gene: TRBD2
CDR3aa: CASSLGLAGEREQYF
CDR3nt: TGTGCCAGCAGCTTAGGACTAGCGGGAGAACGCGAGCAGTACTTC

v_gene: TRBV15
j_gene: TRBJ2-7
abundance: once
d_gene: NA
CDR3aa: CATSREPAGVTYEQYF
CDR3nt: TGTGCCACCAGCAGAGAACCGGCAGGGGTTACCTACGAGCAGTACTTC

v_gene: TRBV19
j_gene: TRBJ2-7
abundance: once
d_gene: TRBD2
CDR3aa: CASSSLAGGRYEQYF
CDR3nt: TGTGCCAGTAGTAGTCTAGCGGGAGGCCGCTACGAGCAGTACTTC

v_gene: TRBV5-1
j_gene: TRBJ2-7
abundance: NA
d_gene: NA
CDR3aa: CASSLSTGGYEQYF
CDR3nt: TGCGCCAGCAGCTTATCTACCGGGGGCTACGAGCAGTACTTC

v_gene: TRBV7-9
j_gene: TRBJ2-7
abundance: NA
d_gene: NA
CDR3aa: CASSSRGYEQYF
CDR3nt: TGTGCCAGCAGCTCCAGGGGATACGAGCAGTACTTC

v_gene: TRBV9
j_gene: TRBJ1-4
abundance: NA
d_gene: NA
CDR3aa: CASSPGGTPAHGEKLFF
CDR3nt: TGTGCCAGCAGCCCGGGAGGGACACCGGCACATGGTGAAAAACTGTTTTTT

v_gene: TRBV18
j_gene: TRBJ2-7
abundance: NA
d_gene: TRBD2
CDR3aa: CASSLLAGPRGEQYF
CDR3nt: TGTGCCAGCTCACTTCTAGCGGGCCCTCGGGGCGAGCAGTACTTC

v_gene: TRBV6-2/TRBV6-3
j_gene: TRBJ1-1
abundance: NA
d_gene: NA
CDR3aa: CASSYTRNTEAFF
CDR3nt: TGTGCCAGCAGTTACACCAGGAACACTGAAGCTTTCTTT

v_gene: TRBV6-6
j_gene: TRBJ1-1
abundance: NA
d_gene: NA
CDR3aa: CASSYSVGNTEAFF
CDR3nt: TGTGCCAGCAGTTACTCGGTCGGGAACACTGAAGCTTTCTTT

v_gene: TRBV7-2
j_gene: TRBJ1-5
abundance: NA
d_gene: NA
CDR3aa: CASSLAGGSNQPQHF
CDR3nt: TGTGCCAGCAGCTTAGCGGGCGGGAGCAATCAGCCCCAGCATTTT

v_gene: TRBV6-7
j_gene: TRBJ1-6
abundance: NA
d_gene: TRBD1
CDR3aa: CASSAPGTGVRPGCSPLHF
CDR3nt: TGTGCCAGCAGTGCTCCGGGGACAGGGGTCCGTCCGGGGTGTTCACCCCTCCACTTT

v_gene: TRBV20-1
j_gene: TRBJ1-1
abundance: NA
d_gene: NA
CDR3aa: CSASILFDTEAFF
CDR3nt: TGCAGTGCTAGTATCCTATTCGACACTGAAGCTTTCTTT

v_gene: TRBV4-2
j_gene: TRBJ1-6
abundance: NA
d_gene: NA
CDR3aa: CASSQDWQGRNSPLHF
CDR3nt: TGTGCCAGCAGCCAAGATTGGCAGGGAAGAAATTCACCCCTCCACTTT

v_gene: TRBV11-3
j_gene: TRBJ2-1
abundance: NA
d_gene: TRBD1
CDR3aa: CASSLESRGRNEQFF
CDR3nt: TGTGCCAGCAGCTTAGAGTCCAGGGGGCGCAATGAGCAGTTCTTC

v_gene: TRBV2
j_gene: TRBJ2-1
abundance: once
d_gene: NA
CDR3aa: CASSERVNEQFF
CDR3nt: TGTGCCAGCAGTGAACGGGTCAATGAGCAGTTCTTC

v_gene: TRBV28
j_gene: TRBJ1-4
abundance: NA
d_gene: NA
CDR3aa: CASSLEGASNEKLFF
CDR3nt: TGTGCCAGCAGTTTAGAGGGAGCGTCTAATGAAAAACTGTTTTTT

v_gene: TRBV4-1
j_gene: TRBJ1-5
abundance: once
d_gene: NA
CDR3aa: CASSQTMGNQPQHF
CDR3nt: TGCGCCAGCAGCCAAACGATGGGCAATCAGCCCCAGCATTTT